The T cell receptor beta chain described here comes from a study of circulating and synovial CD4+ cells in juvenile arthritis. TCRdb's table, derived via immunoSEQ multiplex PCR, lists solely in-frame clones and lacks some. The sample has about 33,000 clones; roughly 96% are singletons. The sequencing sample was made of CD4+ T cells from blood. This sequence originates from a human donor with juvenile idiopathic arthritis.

This chain's CDR3 is CASSLESRRNQPQHF. In DNA, the CDR3 is TGTGCCAGCAGCTTAGAATCTAGGCGCAATCAGCCCCAGCATTTT. J is TRBJ1-5 and V is TRBV7-2; D is unclear. The germline V gene has CDR1 SGHTA and CDR2 FQGNSA. This CDR3 region has 15 residues. The V end lost 1 base, the J end lost 2 bases, and 9 bases lay between the germline ends.